These 22 T cell receptor beta chains were sequenced from one sample in a study of HIV-infected children after antiretroviral therapy interruption (dated by TCRdb to the late 2010s). The protocol used for the library was 3' RACE. TCRdb records Illumina MiSeq as the sequencer. TCR libraries were built from RNA using a 3' RACE protocol with unique molecular identifiers to correct PCR amplification bias. TCRdb took the public reads, trimmed them with fastp at Q25, ran MiXCR for clone calling and kept in-frame beta chains. Identical CDR3 protein sequences are pooled into one entry, listed with their most common genes and DNA. The sample table records fewer than 45,000 distinct CDR3 sequences; approximately 6.1% of these occur just once. About 1% of the sample is taken by the ten largest. The sample's treatment or condition, from its label and the paper: PENTA 11 planned treatment interruption arm or continuous ART arm.

This sample comprised CD45RA+ CD4+ T cells from PBMCs, pooled from several time points, obtained from a donor given antiretroviral therapy, either interrupted or continuous. Taken with the paper, the label for cell subset or site translates to: naive CD4+ CD45RA+ CD45RO- T cells. The receptors were sampled from a pool of human donors with HIV.

This clonotype has only a few counts. This chain connects TRBV23-1 to TRBJ2-7; D gene uncertain. TRBV23-1 is recorded as an ORF, its role being uncertain. CDR3 size: 14 residues. V lost 0 bases, J lost 3 bases, and 9 bases lay in between. CDR3 bases: TGCGCCAGCAGTCAATCCCAGAAGTTCTACGAGCAGTACTTC. It yields the protein CASSQSQKFYEQYF.

By sample share, this clonotype is medium-sized. This rearrangement joins TRBV27 to TRBJ2-6; 7 bases align to TRBD1. J was trimmed by 0 bases and V by 2 bases; bases with no gene match: 4. Germline CDR1 MNHEY, CDR2 SMNVEV (reference sequence). The CDR3 consists of 17 residues. The CDR3 protein is CASSLDRDASGANVLTF. CDR3 DNA sequence: TGTGCCAGCAGTTTAGACAGGGATGCCTCTGGGGCCAACGTCCTGACTTTC.

There are many counts of this clonotype. The chain joins TRBV18 to TRBJ1-2, with 9 bases identical to TRBD1. Per germline, CDR1 KGHSH and CDR2 LQKENI. CDR3 length: 15 amino acids. After removal of 6 bases from V and 2 bases from J, the junction contained 7 bases not matched to a gene. CDR3 DNA sequence: TGTGCCAGCTCCGTCCCGGGACAGGGAAACTATGGCTACACCTTC. Encoded protein: CASSVPGQGNYGYTF. The whole variable domain, filled in from reference TRBV18 and TRBJ1-2, reads NAGVMQNPRHLVRRRGQEARLRCSPMKGHSHVYWYRQLPEEGLKFMVYLQKENIIDESGMPKERFSAEFPKEGPSILRIQQVVRGDSAAYFCASSVPGQGNYGYTFGSGTRLTVV.

In its sample, this clonotype was seen many times. The chain carries TRBV7-9 and TRBJ2-7; no firm D call. From germline, CDR1 is SEHNR and CDR2 FQNEAQ (reference sequence). Trimming left V 5 bases short and J 2 bases short, with 10 bases between. This CDR3 is built from 13 residues. The CDR3 DNA reads TGTGCCAGCAGCCGCTGGGGTACCTACGAGCAGTACTTC. Encoded protein: CASSRWGTYEQYF.

This clonotype occurred a few times. The chain combines TRBV29-1 with TRBJ1-4; 7 bases fit TRBD1. The junction had 5 bases not matched to a gene; V was cut back by 4 bases and J by 6 bases. The CDR3 is made up of 13 amino acids. The germline gives CDR1 SQVTM, CDR2 ANQGSEA. The CDR3, as DNA: TGCAGCGTTGGCTACAGGGGATATGAAAAACTGTTTTTT. Translated, it gives CSVGYRGYEKLFF.

This clonotype has a count of ten or more. J is TRBJ2-7 and V is TRBV28; 9 bases align to TRBD1. J gave up 2 bases and V 5 bases, and 13 bases lay outside the gene matches. Per germline, CDR1 MDHEN and CDR2 SYDVKM. The CDR3 totals 17 residues. The CDR3 protein is CASSSPQSGQGPYEQYF. In nucleotides, the CDR3 is TGTGCCAGCAGTAGCCCTCAGTCGGGACAGGGACCCTACGAGCAGTACTTC.

V and J are TRBV25-1 and TRBJ2-5; D unresolved. Trimming took 6 bases from V and 2 from J, leaving 13 bases between them. CDR3 size: 14 residues. The germline gives CDR1 MGHDK, CDR2 SYGVNS. The CDR3 DNA reads TGTGCCAGCAGAATAGCAGGCCCTCAAGAGACCCAGTACTTC. This gives the protein CASRIAGPQETQYF.

This clonotype was recorded many times. The chain uses TRBV7-2 and TRBJ2-7; TRBD1 is a possible D gene (6 bases). CDR1 and CDR2 (germline): SGHTA, FQGNSA. This CDR3 spans 18 amino acids. Trimming shortened V by 1 base and J by 0 bases, and 19 bases separated the two germline ends. The CDR3: CASSLEQGIPLSSYEQYF. The CDR3, as DNA: TGTGCCAGCAGCTTAGAACAGGGCATCCCTCTATCCTCCTACGAGCAGTACTTC.

This clonotype was detected many times. The rearrangement uses TRBV7-6 and TRBJ2-5, with D unclear. Germline V lookup: CDR1 SGHVS, CDR2 FNYEAQ. The CDR3 covers 13 residues. The V and J ends lost 3 bases and 4 bases respectively, with 9 bases between them. The DNA of the CDR3 is TGTGCCAGCAGCTTCAACGTGGGAGAGACCCAGTACTTC. As protein: CASSFNVGETQYF. Filled out from reference TRBV7-6 and TRBJ2-5, the complete variable domain reads GAGVSQSPRYKVTKRGQDVALRCDPISGHVSLYWYRQALGQGPEFLTYFNYEAQQDKSGLPNDRFSAERPEGSISTLTIQRTEQRDSAMYRCASSFNVGETQYFGPGTRLLVL.

The sample holds many counts of this clonotype. This chain connects TRBV4-1 to TRBJ1-1; D possibly corresponds to TRBD1 (6 bases). This CDR3 spans 16 amino acids. Germline-derived CDR1 and CDR2 are MGHRA and YSYEKL. With 3 bases removed from V and 6 bases from J, the gap between germline ends came to 20 bases. The CDR3 region is CASSQVTGIQGSEAFF. DNA of the CDR3: TGCGCCAGCAGCCAGGTAACAGGGATACAGGGCTCTGAAGCTTTCTTT.

This clonotype occurred many times. This chain links TRBV29-1 with TRBJ2-1; 13 bases line up with TRBD2. This CDR3 comprises 15 residues. Germline V gene sequence: CDR1 SQVTM, CDR2 ANQGSEA. V trimming: 6 bases; J trimming: 0 bases; junction bases outside the gene matches: 2. CDR3: CSVGTSGVSYNEQFF. CDR3 coding DNA: TGCAGCGTCGGGACTAGCGGGGTCTCCTACAATGAGCAGTTCTTC.

Judged by abundance, this clonotype is medium-sized (0.01 to 0.1%). The gene calls are TRBV4-1 and TRBJ1-2; D possibly corresponds to TRBD1 (5 bases). V was shortened by 4 bases and J by 3 bases, with 15 bases between the two germline ends. The CDR3 has 15 residues. Germline V gene lookup returns CDR1 MGHRA and CDR2 YSYEKL. Here the CDR3 DNA reads TGCGCCAGCAGCCGCCCAGCGGCAGGGCACTATGGCTACACCTTC. This sequence encodes CASSRPAAGHYGYTF.

This clonotype appeared many times. The chain combines TRBV7-3 with TRBJ2-2; D is unclear. CDR3 length: 13 amino acids. V dropped 2 bases and J dropped 4 bases, with 5 bases sitting between them. Germline CDR1 SGHTA, CDR2 FQGTGA. The CDR3 protein is CASSLLSTGELFF. For the CDR3, the DNA is TGTGCCAGCAGCTTACTAAGCACCGGGGAGCTGTTTTTT.

This clonotype turned up a few times. This chain joins TRBV12-3 or TRBV12-4 and TRBJ1-2; unclear D gene. V was clipped by 5 bases and J by 8 bases, with 15 bases between them. CDR3 length equals 13 residues. The CDR3 loop reads CASSRPPAQGYTF. The CDR3 DNA follows: TGTGCCAGCAGTCGACCGCCCGCACAGGGCTACACCTTC.

In its sample, this clonotype was seen many times. At one of its ends the junction is not consistent with the germline gene, which may arise from a read error. The chain has TRBV28 and TRBJ2-5; 10 nucleotides match TRBD1. Germline CDR1 MDHEN, CDR2 SYDVKM. This CDR3 spans 15 amino acids. The CDR3 DNA reads TGTGCTAGCAGAACCGGGACAGGGGACCAAGACACCCAGTACTTT. Protein: CASRTGTGDQDTQYF.

Many counts were recorded for this clonotype. The V gene is TRBV9, the J gene TRBJ2-7; 9 bases line up with TRBD1. The V gene end was trimmed by 0 bases and the J gene end by 3 bases; junction bases not matched to a gene: 4. Germline CDR1 reads SGDLS; CDR2 reads YYNGEE. The CDR3 loop spans 15 amino acids. The CDR3 DNA follows: TGTGCCAGCAGCGTAGGGGGGACAGGGATCTACGAGCAGTACTTC. Amino acid sequence: CASSVGGTGIYEQYF.

There are a few counts of this clonotype. The chain carries TRBV28 and TRBJ2-1, with 9 bases matching TRBD2. With 10 bases clipped from V and 5 bases from J, the junction kept 9 bases outside the gene matches. Germline loops: CDR1 MDHEN, CDR2 SYDVKM. The CDR3 contains 14 residues. CDR3 residues: CATTREGEDNEQFF. CDR3 DNA sequence: TGTGCCACAACGCGGGAGGGGGAAGACAATGAGCAGTTCTTC.

On this clonotype itself: This may stem from a read error, because a much larger clone lies one nucleotide away. The chain joins TRBV7-9 to TRBJ1-6; tentative D call: TRBD1 (5 bases). Looked up from germline, CDR1 is SEHNR and CDR2 is FQNEAQ (reference sequence). V was clipped by 5 bases and J by 8 bases, with 10 bases between them. There are 13 residues in the CDR3. The CDR3 spells CASSQGLHSPLHF. Written as DNA, the CDR3 is TGTGCCAGCAGCCAGGGACTGCATTCACCCCTCCACTTT.

This clonotype was counted at least ten times. The chain joins TRBV12-3 or TRBV12-4 to TRBJ2-2; D is uncertain. Trimming left V 4 bases short and J 1 base short, with 7 bases between. The CDR3 contains 14 residues. The CDR3, as DNA: TGTGCCAGCAGTTCCAAGGGGAACACCGGGGAGCTGTTTTTT. Residues: CASSSKGNTGELFF.

This clonotype was recorded many times. The rearrangement links TRBV20-1 to TRBJ1-4; no reliable D call. V lost 0 bases, J lost 3 bases, and 23 bases lay in between. The germline CDR1 and CDR2 sequences are DFQATT and SNEGSKA (reference sequence). This CDR3 is built from 19 residues. CDR3 bases: TGCAGTGCTAGAGATGTTGGGGTCCCAACGAGAATGGCTAATGAAAAACTGTTTTTT. Translated: CSARDVGVPTRMANEKLFF.

At least ten counts were recorded for this clonotype. The J gene is TRBJ2-7, the V gene TRBV11-2; TRBD1 aligns across 8 bases. V shed 1 base, J shed 2 bases, and the junction held 4 bases outside the gene matches. The CDR3 is 15 amino acids. Germline assignment: CDR1 SGHAT and CDR2 FQNNGV. The CDR3 region is CASSLAGQGPYEQYF. The CDR3 DNA follows: TGTGCCAGCAGCTTAGCCGGACAGGGCCCCTACGAGCAGTACTTC. Based on the CDR3 plus reference TRBV11-2 and TRBJ2-7, the full variable domain is EAGVAQSPRYKIIEKRQSVAFWCNPISGHATLYWYQQILGQGPKLLIQFQNNGVVDDSQLPKDRFSAERLKGVDSTLKIQPAKLEDSAVYLCASSLAGQGPYEQYFGPGTRLTVT.

This chain connects TRBV2 to TRBJ1-4; possibly TRBD1 for D (5 bases). Per the germline V gene, CDR1 is SNHLY and CDR2 is FYNNEI. V shed 6 bases and J shed 17 bases, with 31 bases lying between them. The CDR3 runs to 16 residues. The CDR3 sequence: CASSLSRDISNERLFF. The DNA for the CDR3 is TGTGCCAGCAGCTTAAGCAGGGATATTTCCAACGAAAGATTATTTTTT. Variable domain in full (rest from reference TRBV2 and TRBJ1-4): EPEVTQTPSHQVTQMGQEVILRCVPISNHLYFYWYRQILGQKVEFLVSFYNNEISEKSEIFDDQFSVERPDGSNFTLKIRSTKLEDSAMYFCASSLSRDISNERLFFGSGTQLSVL.